The TCR beta chain under discussion was sequenced for a study of T-cell reconstitution after alpha-beta-depleted transplantation in children. Ten or more counts support this clonotype. It was with unique molecular identifiers that the TCRbeta library was prepared. TCRdb processed the PCR reads anew with MiXCR; each CDR3 protein has one entry. The table lists almost 500,000 distinct CDR3 sequences, roughly an eighth of them singletons, with about 6% in the top ten. The TCR comes from a human donor who donated a stem cell graft to a child with combined immunodeficiency. The sample consisted of PBMCs from the stem cell graft donor, taken from the stem cell graft.

CDR3 sequence reads: CASSPKQVLDEQYF. In DNA form, the CDR3 reads TGTGCCAGCTCACCAAAACAGGTTTTGGACGAGCAGTACTTC. The J gene is TRBJ2-7, the V gene TRBV18; tentative D call: TRBD1 (5 bases). The germline CDR1 and CDR2 sequences are KGHSH and LQKENI. V dropped 2 bases and J dropped 5 bases, with 13 bases sitting between them. CDR3 length: 14 amino acids.